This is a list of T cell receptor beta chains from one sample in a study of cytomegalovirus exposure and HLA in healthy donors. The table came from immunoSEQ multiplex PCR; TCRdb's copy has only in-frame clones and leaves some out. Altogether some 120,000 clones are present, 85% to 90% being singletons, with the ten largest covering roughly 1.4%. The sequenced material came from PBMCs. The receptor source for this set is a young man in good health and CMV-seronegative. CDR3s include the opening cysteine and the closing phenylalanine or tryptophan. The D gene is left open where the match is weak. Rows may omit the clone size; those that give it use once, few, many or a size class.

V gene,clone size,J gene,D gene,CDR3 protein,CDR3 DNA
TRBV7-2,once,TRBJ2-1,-,CASSLTGYNEQFF,TGTGCCAGCAGCTTGACAGGATACAATGAGCAGTTCTTC
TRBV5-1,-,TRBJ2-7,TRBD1,CASNRGQGNYEQYF,TGCGCCAGCAACAGGGGACAGGGCAACTACGAGCAGTACTTC
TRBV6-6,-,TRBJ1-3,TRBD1,CASSRTGLDGNTIYF,TGTGCCAGCAGCAGGACAGGGCTTGACGGAAACACCATATATTTT
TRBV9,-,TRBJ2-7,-,CASSVGREQYF,TGTGCCAGCAGCGTAGGTCGGGAGCAGTACTTC
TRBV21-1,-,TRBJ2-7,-,CASSNERVYEQYF,TGTGCCAGCAGCAACGAGAGGGTCTACGAGCAGTACTTC
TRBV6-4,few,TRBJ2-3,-,CASSVLAGRDTQYF,TGTGCCAGCAGTGTCCTTGCCGGGAGAGATACGCAGTATTTT
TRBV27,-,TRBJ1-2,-,CASSEYRDKRYGYTF,TGTGCCAGCAGTGAGTACCGGGACAAGCGCTATGGCTACACCTTC
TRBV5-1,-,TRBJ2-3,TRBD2,CASSSGTSGRNADTQYF,TGCGCCAGCAGCTCCGGGACTAGCGGGAGAAACGCAGATACGCAGTATTTT
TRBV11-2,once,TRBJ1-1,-,CASSLVGTNSEAFF,TGTGCCAGCAGCCTAGTCGGGACAAATAGTGAAGCTTTCTTT
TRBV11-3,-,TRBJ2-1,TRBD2,CASSLRAGGGIYNEQFF,TGTGCCAGCAGCTTACGGGCTGGCGGGGGAATATACAATGAGCAGTTCTTC
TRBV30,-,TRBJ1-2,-,CAWNPQGNYGYTF,TGTGCCTGGAACCCACAGGGTAACTATGGCTACACCTTC
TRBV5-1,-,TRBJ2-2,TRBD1,CASSPRKVDRDSKDTGELFF,TGCGCCAGCAGCCCTCGCAAAGTAGACAGGGATAGTAAGGACACCGGGGAGCTGTTTTTT
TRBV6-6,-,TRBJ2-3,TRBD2,CASSYTGLAGLNF,TGTGCCAGCAGTTACACCGGACTAGCGGGGCTGAATTTT
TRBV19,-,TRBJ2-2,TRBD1,CASSDRGPGELFF,TGTGCCAGTAGCGACAGGGGACCCGGGGAGCTGTTTTTT
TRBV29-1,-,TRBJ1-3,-,CSVEGSGNTIYF,TGCAGCGTCGAGGGTTCTGGAAACACCATATATTTT
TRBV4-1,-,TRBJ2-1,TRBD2,CASTPRPGLVNNEQFF,TGCGCCAGCACCCCCAGACCGGGACTAGTGAACAATGAGCAGTTCTTC
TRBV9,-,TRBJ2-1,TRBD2,CASSAGLALSEQFF,TGTGCCAGCAGCGCCGGACTAGCTTTAAGTGAGCAGTTCTTC
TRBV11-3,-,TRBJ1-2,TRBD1,CASSLDWVRGPLFAGYTF,TGTGCCAGCAGCTTAGATTGGGTCAGGGGGCCCCTCTTTGCTGGCTACACCTTC
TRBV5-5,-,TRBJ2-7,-,CASSGADGTYEQYF,TGTGCCAGCAGCGGAGCGGACGGAACCTACGAGCAGTACTTC
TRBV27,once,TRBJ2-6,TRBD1,CASSLLRDRVLGANVLTF,TGTGCCAGCAGTTTACTCCGGGACAGGGTACTGGGGGCCAACGTCCTGACTTTC
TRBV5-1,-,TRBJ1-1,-,CASSSQGNTEAFF,TGCGCCAGCAGCTCACAGGGGAACACTGAAGCTTTCTTT
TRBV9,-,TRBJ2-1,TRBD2,CASSSSGGSYNEQFF,TGTGCCAGCAGCTCTAGCGGGGGCTCCTACAATGAGCAGTTCTTC
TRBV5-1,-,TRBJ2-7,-,CASSFRGDRSYEQYF,TGCGCCAGCAGCTTCAGGGGGGATCGGTCCTACGAGCAGTACTTC
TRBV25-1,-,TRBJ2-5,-,CASSGTWETQYF,TGTGCCAGCAGTGGGACATGGGAGACCCAGTACTTC